This passage covers 12 T cell receptor beta chains from one sample sequenced in a study of T cells after yellow fever vaccination. TCRdb re-called the 5' RACE reads with MiXCR, one entry per CDR3 protein. The table has more than 350,000 distinct CDR3 sequences, around a tenth seen once; the top ten hold roughly 18%. The input for sequencing was PBMCs, taken on the day of the first yellow fever vaccination. These receptors were collected from a man younger than 35 who received the YFV17D yellow fever vaccine.

This clonotype was detected only a few times. This rearrangement joins TRBV7-3 to TRBJ1-1; 10 bases are a match to TRBD1. V shed 3 bases and J 3 bases; nucleotides not matched to a gene: 1. The CDR3 sequence is 14 residues long. CDR1 SGHTA and CDR2 FQGTGA come from the germline V gene. CDR3 sequence (DNA): TGTGCCAGCAGCTTCGGGACAGGGGACACTGAAGCTTTCTTT. Its translation is CASSFGTGDTEAFF.

This clonotype turned up a few times. The gene calls are TRBV19 and TRBJ2-3; 9 bases agree with TRBD2. The CDR3 sequence is 15 residues long. CDR1 is LNHDA, CDR2 SQIVND, per germline (reference sequence). J was trimmed by 0 bases and V by 6 bases; bases with no gene match: 4. CDR3 amino acids: CASSDSGRSTDTQYF. The DNA for the CDR3 is TGTGCCAGTAGCGATAGCGGGAGAAGCACAGATACGCAGTATTTT. Full variable domain (rest looked up from reference TRBV19 and TRBJ2-3): DGGITQSPKYLFRKEGQNVTLSCEQNLNHDAMYWYRQDPGQGLRLIYYSQIVNDFQKGDIAEGYSVSREKKESFPLTVTSAQKNPTAFYLCASSDSGRSTDTQYFGPGTRLTVL.

The chain carries TRBV7-8 and TRBJ2-2; the match to TRBD2 covers 7 bases. This CDR3 is built from 19 residues. With V trimmed by 5 bases and J by 5 bases, 20 bases remained unmatched. From germline, CDR1 is SGHVS and CDR2 FQNEAQ. The CDR3 here is CASSLRTDPGLTFTGELFF. The CDR3 DNA follows: TGTGCCAGCAGCCTAAGGACGGACCCGGGACTAACATTTACCGGGGAGCTGTTTTTT.

This clonotype showed up many times. The genes are TRBV29-1 and TRBJ2-2; 8 nucleotides line up with TRBD1. Germline loops: CDR1 SQVTM, CDR2 ANQGSEA. V lost 5 bases and J lost 2; bases outside the gene matches: 4. The CDR3 length is 14 residues. The CDR3 DNA sequence: TGCAGCGTTCGGGACAGGCTTAACACCGGGGAGCTGTTTTTT. Translating gives CSVRDRLNTGELFF.

The rearrangement links TRBV7-9 to TRBJ2-1; maybe TRBD2 (5 bases). The V end lost 2 bases, the J end lost 5 bases, and 7 bases lay between the germline ends. CDR1 and CDR2 from the germline V gene are SEHNR and FQNEAQ (reference sequence). The CDR3 has 13 amino acids. The CDR3 DNA follows: TGTGCCAGCAGCTTACTCGGGGACAATGAGCAGTTCTTC. Translating gives CASSLLGDNEQFF.

This chain joins TRBV9 and TRBJ1-1, with 9 bases that match TRBD1. The V gene's germline CDR1 is SGDLS and CDR2 YYNGEE. The CDR3 extends over 16 amino acids. After removal of 0 bases from V and 4 bases from J, the junction contained 7 bases not matched to a gene. CDR3 region: CASSVAGQGRITEAFF. The CDR3 coding sequence is TGTGCCAGCAGCGTAGCCGGACAGGGGAGGATCACTGAAGCTTTCTTT.

The chain employs TRBV2 and TRBJ1-5; D call uncertain. The V gene lost 2 bases and the J gene lost 8 bases, with 10 bases spanning the gap. The CDR3 has 13 residues. Germline V gene sequence: CDR1 SNHLY, CDR2 FYNNEI. The CDR3 loop reads CASSEMGGKPQHF. CDR3 sequence (DNA): TGTGCCAGCAGTGAAATGGGAGGGAAGCCCCAGCATTTT.

V is TRBV28 and J is TRBJ2-3; 9 bases line up with TRBD2. Germline V gives CDR1 MDHEN, CDR2 SYDVKM. The CDR3 length is 14 residues. With V trimmed by 7 bases and J by 4 bases, 6 bases remained unmatched. This CDR3 is CASNAGGTADTQYF. In nucleotides, the CDR3 is TGTGCCAGCAACGCGGGAGGGACAGCAGATACGCAGTATTTT. Based on the CDR3 plus reference TRBV28 and TRBJ2-3, the full variable domain is DVKVTQSSRYLVKRTGEKVFLECVQDMDHENMFWYRQDPGLGLRLIYFSYDVKMKEKGDIPEGYSVSREKKERFSLILESASTNQTSMYLCASNAGGTADTQYFGPGTRLTVL.

The V call is TRBV4-3, the J call TRBJ1-6, with 10 bases identical to TRBD1. V was pared by 6 bases and J by 6 bases, with 5 bases of the junction left unmatched. CDR1 is LGHNA, CDR2 YSLEER, per germline. The CDR3 has 15 residues. The CDR3 loop reads CASRERDRGNSPLHF. For the CDR3, the DNA is TGCGCCAGCAGGGAAAGGGACAGGGGTAATTCACCCCTCCACTTT.

This clonotype was seen repeatedly, ten times or more. The chain couples TRBV4-3 to TRBJ2-1; no definite D call. The length of the CDR3 is 12 residues. Germline CDR1 reads LGHNA; CDR2 reads YSLEER. V lost 0 bases and J 8 bases, leaving 5 bases between the germline ends. CDR3 amino acids: CASSQDRHEQFF. CDR3 DNA: TGCGCCAGCAGCCAAGATCGCCATGAGCAGTTCTTC.

This clonotype occurred a few times. J is TRBJ2-1 and V is TRBV11-3; perhaps TRBD1 as D (6 bases). Germline lookup yields CDR1 SGHNT and CDR2 YENEEA. The germline V and J ends were trimmed by 4 bases and 6 bases, with 10 bases remaining between them. The CDR3 contains 13 residues. The CDR3 sequence is CASSSHRVNEQFF. CDR3 in DNA: TGTGCCAGCAGCTCCCACAGGGTCAATGAGCAGTTCTTC.

This clonotype was seen many times. The V call is TRBV5-1, the J call TRBJ2-1, with D maybe TRBD2 (5 bases). The CDR3 runs 13 residues. CDR1 is SGHRS, CDR2 YFSETQ, per germline. V gave up 0 bases and J gave up 7 bases, with 8 bases separating them. As DNA, the CDR3 is TGCGCCAGCAGCTTGGGGGTAGCGAATGAGCAGTTCTTC. Amino acids: CASSLGVANEQFF.